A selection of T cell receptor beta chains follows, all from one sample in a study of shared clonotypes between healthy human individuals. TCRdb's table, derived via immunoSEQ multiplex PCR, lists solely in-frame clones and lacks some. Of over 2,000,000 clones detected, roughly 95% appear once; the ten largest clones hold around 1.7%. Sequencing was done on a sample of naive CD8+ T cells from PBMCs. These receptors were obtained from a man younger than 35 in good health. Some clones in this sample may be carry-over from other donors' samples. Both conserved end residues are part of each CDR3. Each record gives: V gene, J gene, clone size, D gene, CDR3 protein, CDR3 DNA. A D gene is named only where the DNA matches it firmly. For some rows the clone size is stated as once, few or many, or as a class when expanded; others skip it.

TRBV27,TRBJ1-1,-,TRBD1,CASRKQGASLLWDTEAFF,TGTGCCAGCAGGAAACAGGGGGCGTCATTATTGTGGGACACTGAAGCTTTCTTT
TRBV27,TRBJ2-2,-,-,CASSLSRGTVNTGELFF,TGTGCCAGCAGTTTATCGCGCGGGACCGTGAACACCGGGGAGCTGTTTTTT
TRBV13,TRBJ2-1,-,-,CASSPRGQGISYNEQFF,TGTGCCAGCAGCCCTAGGGGCCAGGGGATCTCCTACAATGAGCAGTTCTTC
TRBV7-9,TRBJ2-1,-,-,CASSLVGASYNEQFF,TGTGCCAGCAGCTTAGTGGGGGCCTCCTACAATGAGCAGTTCTTC
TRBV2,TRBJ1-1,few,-,CASSLQGEAFF,TGTGCCAGCAGTCTACAGGGTGAAGCTTTCTTT
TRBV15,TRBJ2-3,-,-,CATSRDVTGGTDTQYF,TGTGCCACCAGCAGGGATGTTACGGGAGGCACAGATACGCAGTATTTT
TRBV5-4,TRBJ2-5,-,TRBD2,CASSPGLVGGPNQETQYF,TGTGCCAGCAGCCCCGGACTAGTGGGAGGGCCAAACCAAGAGACCCAGTACTTC
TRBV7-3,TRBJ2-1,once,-,CASSLGDNEQFF,TGTGCCAGCAGCCTGGGAGACAATGAGCAGTTCTTC
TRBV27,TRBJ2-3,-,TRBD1,CASSSMWDRAIDTQYF,TGTGCCAGCAGTTCTATGTGGGACAGGGCTATAGATACGCAGTATTTT
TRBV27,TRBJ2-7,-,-,CASTQSHGALAYEQYF,TGTGCCAGCACGCAATCACACGGCGCTCTAGCCTACGAGCAGTACTTC
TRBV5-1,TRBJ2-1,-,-,CASSSTGSPFSEQFF,TGCGCCAGCAGCTCTACAGGTAGCCCCTTCTCTGAGCAGTTCTTC
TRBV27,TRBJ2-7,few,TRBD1,CASRDRQQYEQYF,TGTGCCAGCAGGGACAGGCAACAGTACGAGCAGTACTTC
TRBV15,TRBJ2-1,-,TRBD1,CATRSGTGFSDEQFF,TGTGCCACCAGAAGCGGGACAGGGTTCAGCGATGAGCAGTTCTTC
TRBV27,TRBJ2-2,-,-,CASSLGVTGELFF,TGTGCCAGCAGTTTGGGTGTAACCGGGGAGCTGTTTTTT
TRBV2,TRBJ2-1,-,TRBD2,CASSGGRDYNEQFF,TGTGCCAGCAGTGGCGGGAGGGACTACAATGAGCAGTTCTTC
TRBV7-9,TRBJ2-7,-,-,CASSFPQYEQYF,TGTGCCAGCAGCTTTCCTCAGTACGAGCAGTACTTC
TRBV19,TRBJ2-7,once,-,CASSIARSSEQYF,TGTGCCAGTAGTATAGCTCGATCAAGCGAGCAGTACTTC
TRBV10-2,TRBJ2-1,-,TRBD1,CASSEWQGDNEQFF,TGCGCCAGCAGTGAATGGCAGGGGGACAATGAGCAGTTCTTC
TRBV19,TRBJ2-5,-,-,CASSIDLGQETQYF,TGTGCCAGTAGTATAGATCTCGGACAAGAGACCCAGTACTTC
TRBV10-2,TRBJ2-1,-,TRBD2,CAVAGAGPFDNEQFF,TGCGCCGTCGCAGGAGCGGGACCGTTTGACAATGAGCAGTTCTTC
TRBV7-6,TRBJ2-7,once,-,CASSLYAGAYEQYF,TGTGCCAGCAGCTTATACGCAGGAGCCTACGAGCAGTACTTC
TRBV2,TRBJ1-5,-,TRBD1,CASMDRGPLDNQPQHF,TGTGCCAGCATGGACAGGGGGCCCCTAGATAATCAGCCCCAGCATTTT
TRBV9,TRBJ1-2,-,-,CASSVAGTERNYGYTF,TGTGCCAGCAGCGTAGCGGGGACGGAGAGGAACTATGGCTACACCTTC
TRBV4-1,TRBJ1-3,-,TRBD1,CASSPPGGDRGPLILSGNTIYF,TGCGCCAGCAGCCCCCCGGGCGGGGACAGGGGGCCACTGATCCTCTCTGGAAACACCATATATTTT
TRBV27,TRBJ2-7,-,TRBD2,CASSSPSGASGSPYEQYF,TGTGCCAGCAGTTCCCCTTCTGGGGCTAGCGGGAGCCCCTACGAGCAGTACTTC
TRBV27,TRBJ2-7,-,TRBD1,CASSLLRTGGPYEQYF,TGTGCCAGCAGTTTATTGCGGACAGGGGGCCCCTACGAGCAGTACTTC
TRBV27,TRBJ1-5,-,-,CASSLFPGAQPQHF,TGTGCCAGCAGTTTATTTCCAGGGGCTCAGCCCCAGCATTTT
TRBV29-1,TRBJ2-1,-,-,CSAIEGYNEQFF,TGCAGCGCCATAGAGGGCTACAATGAGCAGTTCTTC
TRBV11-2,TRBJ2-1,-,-,CASSLDLGRYPYNEQFF,TGTGCCAGCAGCTTAGACCTGGGGAGGTACCCCTACAATGAGCAGTTCTTC
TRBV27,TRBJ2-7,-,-,CASSPGSWGYEQYF,TGTGCCAGCAGTCCCGGATCGTGGGGGTACGAGCAGTACTTC
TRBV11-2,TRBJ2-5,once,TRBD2,CASSLNLGGRTETQYF,TGTGCCAGCAGCTTAAACCTGGGCGGGAGGACGGAGACCCAGTACTTC
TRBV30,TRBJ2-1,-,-,CAWSSRADEQFF,TGTGCCTGGAGTAGCAGGGCTGATGAGCAGTTCTTC
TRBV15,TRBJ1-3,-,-,CATSRGRYSGNTIYF,TGTGCCACCAGCAGAGGGAGATACTCTGGAAACACCATATATTTT